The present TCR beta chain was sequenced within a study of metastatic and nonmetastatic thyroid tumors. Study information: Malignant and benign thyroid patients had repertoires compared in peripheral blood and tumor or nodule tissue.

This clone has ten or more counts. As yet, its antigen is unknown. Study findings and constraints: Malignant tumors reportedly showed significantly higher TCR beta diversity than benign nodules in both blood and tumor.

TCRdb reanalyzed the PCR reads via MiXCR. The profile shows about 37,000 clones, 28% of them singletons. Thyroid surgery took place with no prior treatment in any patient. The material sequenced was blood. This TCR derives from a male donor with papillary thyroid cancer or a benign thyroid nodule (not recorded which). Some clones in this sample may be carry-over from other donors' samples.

The CDR3 DNA sequence: TGTGCCAGTAGTATAGAGGGTTTTCGCAATCAGCCCCAGCATTTT. This sequence encodes CASSIEGFRNQPQHF. The V and J genes are TRBV19 and TRBJ1-5, with no clear D. Per germline, CDR1 LNHDA and CDR2 SQIVND (reference sequence). CDR3 length: 15 residues. V was clipped by 0 bases and J by 2 bases, with 8 bases between them.